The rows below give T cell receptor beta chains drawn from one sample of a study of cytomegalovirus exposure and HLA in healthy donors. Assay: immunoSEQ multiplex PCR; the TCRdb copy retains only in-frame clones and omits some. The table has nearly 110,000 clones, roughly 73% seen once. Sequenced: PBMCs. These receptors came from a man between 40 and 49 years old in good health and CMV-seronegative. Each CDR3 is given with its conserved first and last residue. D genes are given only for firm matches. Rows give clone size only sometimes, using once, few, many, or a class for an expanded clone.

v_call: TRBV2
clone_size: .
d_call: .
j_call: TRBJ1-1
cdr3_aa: CASERQGGNTEAFF
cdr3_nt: TGTGCCAGCGAACGACAAGGGGGGAACACTGAAGCTTTCTTT

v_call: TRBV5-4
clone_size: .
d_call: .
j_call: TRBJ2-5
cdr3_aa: CASSLAGSRETQYF
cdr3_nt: TGTGCCAGCAGCTTGGCTGGATCTAGGGAGACCCAGTACTTC

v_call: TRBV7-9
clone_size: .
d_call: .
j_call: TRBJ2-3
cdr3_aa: CASSPPGDTQYF
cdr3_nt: TGTGCCAGCAGCCCTCCCGGGGATACGCAGTATTTT

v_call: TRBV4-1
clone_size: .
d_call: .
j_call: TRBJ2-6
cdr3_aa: CASSQGAQAGANVLTF
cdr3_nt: TGCGCCAGCAGCCAAGGAGCTCAGGCTGGGGCCAACGTCCTGACTTTC

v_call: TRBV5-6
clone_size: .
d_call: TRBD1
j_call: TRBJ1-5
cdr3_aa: CASRLWTGHQPQHF
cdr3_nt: TGTGCCAGCAGGCTTTGGACAGGGCATCAGCCCCAGCATTTT

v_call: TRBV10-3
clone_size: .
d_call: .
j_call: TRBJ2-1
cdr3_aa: CAISEEGGSYNEQFF
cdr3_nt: TGTGCCATCAGTGAAGAGGGGGGGTCCTACAATGAGCAGTTCTTC

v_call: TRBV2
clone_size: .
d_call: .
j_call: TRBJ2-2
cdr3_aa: CASFEQNTGELFF
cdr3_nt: TGTGCCAGCTTTGAACAGAACACCGGGGAGCTGTTTTTT

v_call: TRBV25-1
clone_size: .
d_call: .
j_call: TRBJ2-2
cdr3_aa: CASSESPSWRTGELFF
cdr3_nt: TGTGCCAGCAGTGAATCGCCTAGTTGGAGGACCGGGGAGCTGTTTTTT

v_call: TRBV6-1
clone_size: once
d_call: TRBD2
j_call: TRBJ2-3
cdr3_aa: CASIREGPDTQYF
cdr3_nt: TGTGCCAGCATCAGGGAGGGTCCAGATACGCAGTATTTT

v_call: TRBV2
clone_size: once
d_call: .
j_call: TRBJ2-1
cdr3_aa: CASSPPGLEQFF
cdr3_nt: TGTGCCAGCAGTCCACCGGGACTCGAGCAGTTCTTC

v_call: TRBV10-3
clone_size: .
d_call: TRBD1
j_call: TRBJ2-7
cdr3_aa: CAISADRETYEQYF
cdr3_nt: TGTGCCATCAGTGCCGACAGGGAAACCTACGAGCAGTACTTC

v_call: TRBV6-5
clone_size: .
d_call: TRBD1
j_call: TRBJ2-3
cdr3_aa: CASNRQGGDTQYF
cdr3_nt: TGTGCCAGCAACCGACAGGGGGGAGATACGCAGTATTTT